This T cell receptor (beta chain) was identified during a study of identifying expanded T cells in peripheral blood. Collection occurred without any documented infections or immune events in donors. General study findings and limits: Clone count variance between roughly 2-week samples rose with total template count. Over around two and four weeks, about 15 and 18 clones changed, versus around 1.2 between replicates.

This CDR3 contains 14 residues. The germline gives CDR1 MNHNS, CDR2 SASEGT. Trimming took off 3 bases at V and 4 bases at J, with 10 bases between the two ends. Libraries were prepared by immunoSEQ multiplex PCR; TCRdb keeps only in-frame clonotypes and omits some of them. The sample holds some 130,000 clones; around nine tenths are singletons and the top ten take 7% to 10%. Concerning this clone itself: Its antigen is not known.

The receptor comes from a person between 18 and 75 years old in good health. Material for sequencing was blood. The chain employs TRBV6-1 and TRBJ1-3; D is undetermined. Here the CDR3 DNA reads TGTGCCAGCAGTGACAGCATACCAGGAAACACCATATATTTT. It specifies CASSDSIPGNTIYF.